The following is a TCR beta chain sequence with its context. This clone's antigen is unknown. No per-base quality is available; no much larger clone lies one base away. V and J lose 0 bases and 5 bases, and a span of 11 bases separates them. The CDR3 goes from the cysteine to the phenylalanine over 15 residues. The sequence is cut down to CDR3 DNA, 45 bases in frame from base 1. The germline V gene (reference sequence) specifies LNHDA as CDR1 and SQIVND as CDR2. To prepare the library, the immunoSEQ multiplex PCR assay was applied. Here the immuneACCESS table is served through TCRdb, limited to in-frame sequences with V and J called. Missing clones are a known gap in these copies; in checked studies unresolved V genes cover under half, and the rest lacks a known reason. This sample holds tens of thousands of clones; roughly 90% were observed only once. Of the sample, 4% is held by the ten largest clones.

These data belong to a study of control samples from healthy donors and cancer patients (TCRdb year 2020). The sequenced sample was blood. This clonotype originated in a woman in her forties or fifties in good health. The sequence is built from TRBV19 and TRBJ2-1; the D element might be TRBD1 or TRBD2, as each aligns at 6 bases. CDR3 loop: CASSIEGGFHNEQFF. The DNA reads TGTGCCAGTAGTATAGAGGGGGGCTTCCACAATGAGCAGTTCTTC.